This TCR beta chain was sequenced during a study of T-cell reconstitution after alpha-beta-depleted transplantation in children. CDR1 is ENHRY and CDR2 is SYGVKD in the germline V gene. Trimming removed 0 bases at V and 8 bases at J, with 10 bases between. The CDR3 covers 13 residues. This clonotype came up once. Unique molecular identifiers were incorporated into the prepared TCRbeta library. TCRdb used MiXCR to reprocess the PCR reads, holding one entry per CDR3 protein. The table includes 200,000 to 250,000 distinct CDR3 sequences, roughly 8.2% detected once. V gene TRBV10-3 combines with J gene TRBJ1-2; D remains ambiguous. The source material was PBMCs, mostly from graft donor cells, sampled 180 days after TCRalphabeta/CD19-depleted stem cell transplant. The clonotype comes from a male patient younger than 18 who had a stem cell transplant for acute lymphoblastic leukemia, so the T cells may come from the graft donor. The CDR3 DNA follows: TGTGCCATCAGTGAGTCGACAAGTGAAGGCTACACCTTC. Amino acids: CAISESTSEGYTF.